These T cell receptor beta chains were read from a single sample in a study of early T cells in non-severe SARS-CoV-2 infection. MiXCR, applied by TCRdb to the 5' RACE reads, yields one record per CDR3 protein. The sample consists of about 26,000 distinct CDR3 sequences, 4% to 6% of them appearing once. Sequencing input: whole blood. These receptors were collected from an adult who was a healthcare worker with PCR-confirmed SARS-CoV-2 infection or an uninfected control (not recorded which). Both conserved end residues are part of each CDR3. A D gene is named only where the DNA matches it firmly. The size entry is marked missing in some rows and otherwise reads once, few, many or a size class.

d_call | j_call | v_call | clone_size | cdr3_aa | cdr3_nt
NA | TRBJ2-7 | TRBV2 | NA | CASSEVYEQYF | TGTGCCAGCAGTGAAGTCTACGAGCAGTACTTC
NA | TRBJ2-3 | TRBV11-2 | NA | CASSQRPSTDTQYF | TGTGCCAGCAGCCAAAGACCTAGCACAGATACGCAGTATTTT
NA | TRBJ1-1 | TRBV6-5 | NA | CASSYDTEAFF | TGTGCCAGCAGTTACGACACTGAAGCTTTCTTT
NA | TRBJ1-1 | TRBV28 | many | CASSLGGWTEAFF | TGTGCCAGCAGTTTGGGAGGGTGGACTGAAGCTTTCTTT
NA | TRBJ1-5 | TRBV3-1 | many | CASSPKTGNQPQHF | TGTGCCAGCAGCCCAAAGACGGGGAATCAGCCCCAGCATTTT
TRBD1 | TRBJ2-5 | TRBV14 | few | CASSQSTGLGSQETQYF | TGTGCCAGCAGCCAGTCGACAGGGCTGGGGTCCCAAGAGACCCAGTACTTC
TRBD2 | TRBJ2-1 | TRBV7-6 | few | CASSLRGLAGYNEQFF | TGTGCCAGCAGCTTAAGGGGACTAGCGGGATACAATGAGCAGTTCTTC
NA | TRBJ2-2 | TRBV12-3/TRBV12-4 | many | CASSLSGELFF | TGTGCCAGCAGTTTATCTGGGGAGCTGTTTTTT
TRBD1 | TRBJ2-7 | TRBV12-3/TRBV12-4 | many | CASSTRWDRLYEQYF | TGTGCCAGCAGTACCCGGTGGGACAGGCTATACGAGCAGTACTTC
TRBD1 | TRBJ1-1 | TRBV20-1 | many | CSAWTGTTEAFF | TGCAGTGCCTGGACAGGGACCACTGAAGCTTTCTTT
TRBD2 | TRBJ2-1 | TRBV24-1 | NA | CATSDPTSGRYNEQFF | TGTGCCACCAGTGATCCCACTAGCGGGCGCTACAATGAGCAGTTCTTC
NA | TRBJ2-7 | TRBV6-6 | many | CASSYEKSSYEQYF | TGTGCCAGCAGTTACGAGAAGAGCTCCTACGAGCAGTACTTC
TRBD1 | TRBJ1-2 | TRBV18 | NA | CASSPGTGHAGYTF | TGTGCCAGCTCACCCGGGACAGGGCACGCTGGCTACACCTTC
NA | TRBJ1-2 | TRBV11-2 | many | CASSPGGSHYGYTF | TGTGCCAGCAGCCCCGGGGGAAGTCACTATGGCTACACCTTC
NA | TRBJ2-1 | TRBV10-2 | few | CASSESATTWEVEQFF | TGCGCCAGCAGTGAGTCCGCTACCACGTGGGAGGTTGAGCAGTTCTTC
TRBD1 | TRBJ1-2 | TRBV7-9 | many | CASSPGQEKSNYGYTF | TGTGCCAGCAGCCCCGGACAGGAAAAGTCGAACTATGGCTACACCTTC